These T cell receptor beta chains were read from a single sample in a study of spatial heterogeneity in lung cancer. TCRdb used MiXCR to reprocess the 5' RACE reads, holding one entry per CDR3 protein. Of several thousand distinct CDR3 sequences in the sample, roughly 18% were seen once. Sequenced here: normal lung tissue next to the tumor, sampled at surgery. Receptor source: a male donor with early-stage non-small cell lung cancer. The CDR3 runs from the conserved cysteine through the conserved F or W.

j_call v_call cdr3_length cdr3_aa
TRBJ1-4 TRBV20-1 14 CSARGMSSNEKLFF
TRBJ2-3 TRBV12-3/TRBV12-4 13 CASRDRAADTQYF
TRBJ2-7 TRBV6-6 14 CASSYHGTWNEQYF
TRBJ1-1 TRBV7-2 14 CASSLVTGVSEAFF
TRBJ2-2 TRBV5-1 16 CASSWGQGMNTGELFF
TRBJ2-4 TRBV20-1 13 CSAKGMPKNIQYF
TRBJ2-3 TRBV4-2 16 CASSQAVTRGTDTQYF
TRBJ2-7 TRBV30 14 CAWSPGLAGYEQYF
TRBJ1-4 TRBV7-2 14 CASSPGTRNEKLFF
TRBJ2-2 TRBV10-3 16 CAISAQPGRSTGELFF
TRBJ2-5 TRBV19 15 CASSSGAVVEETQYF
TRBJ1-2 TRBV29-1 12 CSVGLPNYGYTF
TRBJ2-1 TRBV28 15 CASRLPGQIYNEQFF
TRBJ2-2 TRBV3-1 16 CASSHSPVGAIGELFF
TRBJ1-3 TRBV5-1 19 CASSLGPGSTLFSGNTIYF
TRBJ1-5 TRBV7-2 13 CASSVDRGQPQHF
TRBJ1-3 TRBV12-3/TRBV12-4 15 CASSRSGGAGNTIYF
TRBJ2-7 TRBV2 15 CASGVGEDSGIEQYF
TRBJ1-5 TRBV2 12 CASSRGTEPQHF
TRBJ2-5 TRBV28 15 CASGNLAGEAETQYF
TRBJ2-2 TRBV6-1 15 CASSELGWSTGELFF
TRBJ1-3 TRBV28 16 CASTTLIPVGGNTIYF
TRBJ2-7 TRBV20-1 16 CSARLDRQPYSYEQYF
TRBJ2-1 TRBV5-5 14 CASSSGTANNEQFF
TRBJ1-2 TRBV6-4 14 CASSDGVNNYGYTF
TRBJ1-2 TRBV19 14 CASSVDSSNYGYTF
TRBJ1-5 TRBV20-1 12 CSAVFSNQPQHF
TRBJ2-5 TRBV5-1 15 CASSLALRPQETQYF
TRBJ2-1 TRBV2 16 CASSEGGTRPYNEQFF
TRBJ2-5 TRBV5-1 13 CASRQGAQETQYF
TRBJ2-2 TRBV6-4 9 CASTGELFF
TRBJ1-1 TRBV9 15 CASSVGSGAPTEAFF
TRBJ2-6 TRBV12-5 23 CASGLVRIMYGRQGDSGANVLTF
TRBJ2-2 TRBV10-3 15 CAISRGQPNTGELFF
TRBJ2-3 TRBV20-1 11 CSARAPDTQYF
TRBJ2-5 TRBV5-1 16 CASSRGGTASQETQYF
TRBJ2-2 TRBV28 16 CASSTLAGDNTGELFF
TRBJ2-1 TRBV12-3/TRBV12-4 16 CASSFRTSGGWNEQFF
TRBJ1-1 TRBV7-2 15 CASSLEGQWNTEAFF
TRBJ1-6 TRBV20-1 13 CSATRDTNSPLHF
TRBJ2-5 TRBV5-1 16 CASSLEPADYQETQYF
TRBJ2-6 TRBV28 19 CASSLILGTGESGANVLTF
TRBJ2-6 TRBV15 15 CATSTQGAGANVLTF
TRBJ2-5 TRBV7-2 13 CASSFGGREAQYF
TRBJ1-6 TRBV9 14 CASSEYSYNSPLHF
TRBJ2-1 TRBV20-1 16 CSARVRELSSYNEQFF
TRBJ1-4 TRBV5-1 13 CASKGGGNEKLFF
TRBJ2-2 TRBV30 14 CAWNTGVRTGELFF
TRBJ1-1 TRBV2 16 CASTPGQGVWNTEAFF
TRBJ2-1 TRBV10-3 17 CAISESIGTSGYNEQFF